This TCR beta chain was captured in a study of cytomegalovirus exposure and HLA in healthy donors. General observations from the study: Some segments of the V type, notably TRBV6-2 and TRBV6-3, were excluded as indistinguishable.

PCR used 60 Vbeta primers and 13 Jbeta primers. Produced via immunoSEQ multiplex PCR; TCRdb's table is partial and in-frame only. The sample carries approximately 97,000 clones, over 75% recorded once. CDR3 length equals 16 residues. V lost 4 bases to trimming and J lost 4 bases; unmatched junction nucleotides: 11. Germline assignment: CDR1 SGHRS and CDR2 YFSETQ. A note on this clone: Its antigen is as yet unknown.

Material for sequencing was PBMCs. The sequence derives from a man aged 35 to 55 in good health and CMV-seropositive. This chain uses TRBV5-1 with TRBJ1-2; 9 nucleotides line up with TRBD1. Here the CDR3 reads CASSPLPGQGTYGYTF. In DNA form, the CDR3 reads TGCGCCAGCAGCCCACTCCCAGGACAGGGGACCTATGGCTACACCTTC.